Listed below are T cell receptor beta chains from one sample, sequenced in a study of OX40 agonist ivuxolimab in advanced cancers. TCRdb's table, derived via immunoSEQ multiplex PCR, lists solely in-frame clones and lacks some. The sample shows roughly 59,000 clones, around 92% of them seen only once. Source: CD4+ or CD8+ T cells sorted from blood, taken in a trial of the OX40 agonist ivuxolimab. The receptors stem from an adult with an advanced solid tumor such as melanoma, head and neck, liver or kidney cancer. Both conserved end residues are part of each CDR3. Each record gives: V gene, clone size, CDR3 protein. Some rows mark clone size as missing; the rest say once, few, many or name a class of expanded clone.

V gene: TRBV15; clone size: -; CDR3 protein: CATLDSGLILKETQYF
V gene: TRBV4-2; clone size: -; CDR3 protein: CASAWGGDWANQPQHF
V gene: TRBV29-1; clone size: -; CDR3 protein: CSVEDQEKGWGDNEQFF
V gene: TRBV27; clone size: -; CDR3 protein: CASSIRAGNIQYF
V gene: TRBV6-6; clone size: -; CDR3 protein: CASSYQGGSGYTF
V gene: TRBV27; clone size: -; CDR3 protein: CASSLLGQPQHF
V gene: TRBV4-3; clone size: -; CDR3 protein: CASSPGLNTEAFF
V gene: TRBV9; clone size: few; CDR3 protein: CASSVGRDRTYEQYF
V gene: TRBV7-9; clone size: -; CDR3 protein: CASSFNPGDSNQPQHF
V gene: TRBV18; clone size: -; CDR3 protein: CASSPQQTLVTGTFFPYSNQPQHF
V gene: TRBV5-1; clone size: once; CDR3 protein: CASSLGRHEQYF
V gene: TRBV7-2; clone size: -; CDR3 protein: CASSLTGYPQETQYF
V gene: TRBV6-1; clone size: -; CDR3 protein: CASSADRPYMNTEAFF
V gene: TRBV2; clone size: -; CDR3 protein: CASHEHEIERTYEQYF
V gene: TRBV4-2; clone size: once; CDR3 protein: CASSQGLAGGEETQYF
V gene: TRBV9; clone size: once; CDR3 protein: CASSPEGGLAGGDEQFF
V gene: TRBV18; clone size: -; CDR3 protein: CASSPARSEQYF
V gene: TRBV7-3; clone size: -; CDR3 protein: CASSLGDSYEQYF
V gene: TRBV4-1; clone size: once; CDR3 protein: CASSQDRHERSPLHF
V gene: TRBV5-1; clone size: -; CDR3 protein: CASSGGQGIPSTGELFF
V gene: TRBV6-5; clone size: -; CDR3 protein: CASGPGQGNTEAFF
V gene: TRBV11-2; clone size: -; CDR3 protein: CASSLAEDYEQYF
V gene: TRBV12-5; clone size: -; CDR3 protein: CASGKGGAAQPQHF
V gene: TRBV7-2; clone size: -; CDR3 protein: CASSFGTGGPYEQYF
V gene: TRBV29-1; clone size: -; CDR3 protein: CSVRPNTGELFF
V gene: TRBV5-6; clone size: once; CDR3 protein: CASSLTGESFNEQFF
V gene: TRBV5-4; clone size: -; CDR3 protein: CASSQGLASQETQYF
V gene: TRBV4-1; clone size: -; CDR3 protein: CASSQGPLLAGGNTDTQYF
V gene: TRBV6-5; clone size: -; CDR3 protein: CASSWQGAHGYTF
V gene: TRBV27; clone size: -; CDR3 protein: CASSTGGFYEQYF
V gene: TRBV29-1; clone size: -; CDR3 protein: CSMLGSSNTEAFF
V gene: TRBV6-5; clone size: -; CDR3 protein: CASSYSTGFLGYTF
V gene: TRBV19; clone size: -; CDR3 protein: CASSNKAHEQYF
V gene: TRBV9; clone size: -; CDR3 protein: CASSVGGATEKLFF
V gene: TRBV29-1; clone size: -; CDR3 protein: CSVEGGQSYGYTF
V gene: TRBV2; clone size: -; CDR3 protein: CASRSGGGAYTQYF
V gene: TRBV5-1; clone size: -; CDR3 protein: CASSAGWEQYF
V gene: TRBV5-4; clone size: -; CDR3 protein: CASSQRLDHTDTQYF
V gene: TRBV5-5; clone size: many; CDR3 protein: CASSLEGAFYEQYF
V gene: TRBV11-2; clone size: few; CDR3 protein: CASSLVYGHEETQYF
V gene: TRBV27; clone size: -; CDR3 protein: CASSFGFAETQYF
V gene: TRBV9; clone size: -; CDR3 protein: CASSLGGDGTKNIQYF
V gene: TRBV6-1; clone size: -; CDR3 protein: CASSEALIGTLTGANVLTF
V gene: TRBV7-9; clone size: -; CDR3 protein: CASSPPPGQIPSYEQYF
V gene: TRBV5-6; clone size: -; CDR3 protein: CASSLGTGNYGYTF
V gene: TRBV7-7; clone size: -; CDR3 protein: CASSPGRTYEQYF